One T cell receptor beta chain is described in this entry. This specimen belongs to a study of blood T cell repertoires in COVID-19. On the study more broadly: The analysed material was cDNA or gDNA that came from T cells, B-cell-depleted T cells, or PBMCs.

The method was immunoSEQ multiplex PCR; TCRdb's version includes in-frame clones alone and lacks a portion of them. The sample yields about 68,000 clones, roughly 85% seen once. This CDR3 is built from 20 residues. Sequences were obtained from peripheral blood. The chain recombines TRBV7-5 with TRBJ1-4; the table's D call, TRBD1, has no DNA check behind it. TRBV7-5 represents a pseudogene. This sequence was found in a man aged 45-65 years with acute or convalescent COVID-19. CDR3 sequence reads: CVRSSMPPGQGAPGDEKLFF. The DNA for the CDR3 is TGTGTCAGAAGCTCCATGCCGCCGGGACAGGGGGCCCCGGGGGATGAAAAACTGTTTTTT.